The following is a T cell receptor beta chain sequence with its context. This clonotype was seen a few times. Its cognate antigen has yet to be identified. No clone much larger than this one lies a single base away; base qualities are absent. The sample's treatment or condition label, in plain terms: live attenuated yellow fever vaccine strain. A standard Ficoll-Paque protocol was used to isolate PBMCs from peripheral blood. Dynabeads CD4 and CD8 positive selection kits were used to isolate CD4 and CD8 T-cell fractions. TriZol was used to extract RNA from bulk PBMCs, CD4 and CD8 fractions, and dextramer-positive and dextramer-negative fractions. The record originates from a study of T cells after yellow fever vaccination (dated by TCRdb to about 2019). Background on the whole study: Libraries from fractions with low cell numbers were prepared with the SMART-Seq v4 Ultra Low Input RNA kit. Bulk TCR alpha and beta repertoires were sequenced longitudinally to track T-cell clones before and after primary and booster YFV17D yellow fever vaccination. The cohort comprised two healthy male donors, one aged 18 to 30 and one aged 30 to 40 years. Blood was drawn at multiple timepoints before and after primary and secondary immunization, with bulk PBMC replicates and cell subsets isolated.

Study-wide conclusions, independent of this receptor: Computational filtering was required because FACS-sorted repertoires could contain abundant contaminating clonotypes from the bulk population. Only two donors were included in the study, so the extent to which the findings can be generalized is limited. Most clones expanded after primary vaccination (around 96% of CD4 and 80% to 90% of CD8) were re-detected after the booster, suggesting that broad memory maintenance occurred. A small fraction of clonotypes appeared in both the CD4 and CD8 compartments, likely as a result of convergent recombination. Compared with the primary T-cell response, the secondary T-cell response was faster but weaker, reaching its peak on day 5 rather than on day 15.

The sample was run on an Illumina NovaSeq 6000. TCR cDNA was made using 5'RACE template switching, a step that added a universal primer site and unique molecular identifiers. cDNA synthesis was primed from both the TCR alpha and TCR beta constant segments. Library amplification used two PCR steps, and the second PCR step added sample barcodes and sequencing adapters. Sequencing of libraries was performed on Illumina HiSeq 2500 (2x100 bp) or NovaSeq (2x150 bp). In the authors' own workflow: MIGEC was used to demultiplex reads and collapse the reads into UMI consensus sequences, and MiXCR was used for V(D)J alignment. Vaccine-responding clonotypes were defined with edgeR using replicate PBMC samples, requiring FDR below 0.01 and a log2 fold change above 5 up to day 15. Each bulk clonotype was labeled CD4 or CD8 based on which sequenced repertoire, CD4 or CD8, contained the clonotype at higher abundance. TCRdb trimmed the raw reads at Q25, called clones with MiXCR and kept productive beta chains. CDR3 protein sequences are deduplicated, and each keeps its most common genes and DNA. The V and J calls reflect TCRdb's pipeline rather than the authors' work. A total of 80,000 to 100,000 distinct CDR3 sequences appear in this sample, around 5.8% of them only once. The ten largest clones add up to about two fifths of the sample.

V is pared back by 8 bases and J by 0 bases, with 11 bases lying between the germline termini. CDR1 and CDR2 (MNHNS, SASEGT) derive from the germline V gene. Counted from cysteine to phenylalanine, this CDR3 has 14 amino acids. The sequence is cut down to CDR3 DNA, 42 bases in frame from base 1. The clonotype originates from a man aged 18 to 30 who received the YFV17D yellow fever vaccine. Recombination joined TRBV6-1 with TRBJ1-3; no D gene is confidently identified. The material was CD8+ T cells sorted from PBMCs, obtained 10 days after the yellow fever booster vaccination. The nucleotide sequence reads as follows: TGTGCCAGCGACGACATGGGCTCTGGAAACACCATATATTTT. Protein translation: CASDDMGSGNTIYF.